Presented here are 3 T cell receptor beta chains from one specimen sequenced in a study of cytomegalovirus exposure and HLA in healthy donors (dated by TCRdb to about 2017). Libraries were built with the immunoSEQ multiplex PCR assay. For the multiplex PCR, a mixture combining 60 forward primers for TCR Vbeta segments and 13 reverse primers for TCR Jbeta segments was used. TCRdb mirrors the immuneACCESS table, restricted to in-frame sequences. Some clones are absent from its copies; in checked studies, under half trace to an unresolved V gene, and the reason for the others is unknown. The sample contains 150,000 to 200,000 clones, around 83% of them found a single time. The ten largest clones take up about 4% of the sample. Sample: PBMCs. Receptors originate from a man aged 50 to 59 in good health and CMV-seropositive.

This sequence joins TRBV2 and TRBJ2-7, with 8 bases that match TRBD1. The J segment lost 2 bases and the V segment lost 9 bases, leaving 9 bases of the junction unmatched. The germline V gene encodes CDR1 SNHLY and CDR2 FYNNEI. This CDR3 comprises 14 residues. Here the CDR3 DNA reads TGTGCCAGGAAGGGTAGGGACAGGACCTACGAGCAGTACTTC. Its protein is CARKGRDRTYEQYF.

CDR3 loop: CASSQIGQLYGYTF. The CDR3 DNA sequence: TGCGCCAGCAGCCAGATCGGACAGTTATATGGCTACACCTTC. The gene calls are TRBV4-1 and TRBJ1-2; D possibly corresponds to TRBD1 (6 bases). Germline V CDR1 and CDR2: MGHRA, YSYEKL. V lost 3 bases and J 5 bases, leaving 13 bases between the germline ends. The CDR3 spans 14 residues.

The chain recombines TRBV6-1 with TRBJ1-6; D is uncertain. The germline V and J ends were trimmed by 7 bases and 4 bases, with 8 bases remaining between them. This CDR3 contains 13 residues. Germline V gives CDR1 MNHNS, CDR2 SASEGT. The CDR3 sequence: CASTTNYNSPLHF. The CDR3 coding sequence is TGTGCCAGCACAACAAATTATAATTCACCCCTCCACTTT.